This T cell receptor beta chain derives from a study of T cell repertoires in cytomegalovirus infection. Study context: Public TCR beta signatures were indicative of both CMV infection and a matching HLA type. Findings and caveats of the study: CMV carriers with the relevant HLA were identified by cumulative public TCR beta family frequency. HLA-C-restricted CMV clonotypes gave the most frequent clonotype in two of eight donors.

As to this clonotype: Its antigen is as yet unknown. With a much larger clone just one base away, this may be a read error.

TCRdb processed the reads anew with MiXCR; each CDR3 protein has one entry. This table holds fewer than 700,000 distinct CDR3 sequences, about 24% found once. The receptor was derived from a human donor in good health (CMV status not recorded). Some clones in this sample may be carry-over from other donors' samples. The sample consisted of CD8+ T cells from PBMCs.

CDR3 coding DNA: TGTGTCAGCAGCCACATCACCAAATACAATGAGCAGTTCTTC. Amino acids: CVSSHITKYNEQFF. The chain has TRBV5-6 and TRBJ2-1; D gene unclear. The CDR3 loop spans 14 amino acids. Germline V gives CDR1 SGHDT, CDR2 YYEEEE.